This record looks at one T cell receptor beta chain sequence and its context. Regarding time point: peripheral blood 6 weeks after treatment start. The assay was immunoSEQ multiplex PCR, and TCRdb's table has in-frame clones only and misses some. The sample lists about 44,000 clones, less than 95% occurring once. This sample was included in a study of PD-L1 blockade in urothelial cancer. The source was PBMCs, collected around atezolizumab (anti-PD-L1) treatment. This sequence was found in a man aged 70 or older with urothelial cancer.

CDR3 bases: TGTGCCAGCAGCTTAGACGGGGGTACTGAAGCTTTCTTT. It is translated as CASSLDGGTEAFF. The chain employs TRBV11-2 and TRBJ1-1; the D gene is possibly TRBD1 (5 bases). The V end was cut by 0 bases, the J end by 5 bases, with 7 bases between. The CDR3 has 13 amino acids. Germline V gene lookup returns CDR1 SGHAT and CDR2 FQNNGV.